The clone carrying this T cell receptor (beta chain) showed up many times. Trimming removed 6 bases at V and 3 bases at J, with 16 bases between. The CDR3 totals 15 residues. In germline, CDR1 is KGHDR, CDR2 SFDVKD. This entry comes from a study of CD8 T cells in ankylosing spondylitis. TCRdb re-called the 5' RACE reads through MiXCR, storing one row per CDR3 protein. The sample consists of 150,000 to 200,000 distinct CDR3 sequences, around 10% of them appearing once. The genes are TRBV24-1 and TRBJ2-5; D perhaps matches TRBD2 (6 bases). This sequence originates from a male donor with ankylosing spondylitis or in good health (not recorded which). Sequenced input: blood, either unsorted or a sorted T cell fraction (not recorded which). The CDR3 DNA follows: TGTGCCACCAGTCCTGGGACCGGCGGGGAAGAGACCCAGTACTTC. It is translated as CATSPGTGGEETQYF.